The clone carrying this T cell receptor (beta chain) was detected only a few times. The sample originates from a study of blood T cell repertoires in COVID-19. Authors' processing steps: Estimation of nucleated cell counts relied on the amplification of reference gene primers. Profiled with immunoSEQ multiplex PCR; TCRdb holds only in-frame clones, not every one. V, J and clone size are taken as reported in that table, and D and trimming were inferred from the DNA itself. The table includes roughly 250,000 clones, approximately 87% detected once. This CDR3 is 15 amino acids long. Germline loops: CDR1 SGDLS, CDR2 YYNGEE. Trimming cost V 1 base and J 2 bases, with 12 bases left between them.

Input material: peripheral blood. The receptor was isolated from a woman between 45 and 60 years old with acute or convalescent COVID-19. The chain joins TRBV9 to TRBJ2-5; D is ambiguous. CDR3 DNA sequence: TGTGCCAGCAGCGTATCGGGTACCTTACAAGAGACCCAGTACTTC. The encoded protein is CASSVSGTLQETQYF.